Below are 16 T cell receptor beta chains sequenced from a single sample in a study of neoadjuvant nivolumab and ipilimumab in lung cancer. The repertoire was sequenced with immunoSEQ multiplex PCR; TCRdb's copy has only in-frame clones and lacks some. Of 30,000 to 35,000 clones in the sample, just over 90% were seen once. The material was peripheral blood, obtained after neoadjuvant nivolumab, alone or with ipilimumab, at or shortly before surgery. The origin of the receptors is an adult with non-small cell lung cancer.

The J gene is TRBJ2-2, the V gene TRBV6-4; D is perhaps TRBD1 (5 bases). The V gene lost 5 bases and the J gene lost 5 bases, with 9 bases spanning the gap. The CDR3 has 13 residues. Germline assignment: CDR1 MRHNA and CDR2 SNTAGT. In DNA form, the CDR3 reads TGTGCCAGCAGTCCAGGGCGGACCGGGGAGCTGTTTTTT. Translating gives CASSPGRTGELFF.

This sequence joins TRBV6-5 and TRBJ2-5, with 10 bases that match TRBD1. Germline trimming cut 0 bases from V and 4 bases from J; bases unmatched to any gene: 5. CDR3 length: 16 amino acids. Germline V lookup: CDR1 MNHEY, CDR2 SVGAGI. CDR3 protein: CASSYSRTGGRETQYF. The DNA of the CDR3 is TGTGCCAGCAGTTACTCCAGGACAGGGGGAAGAGAGACCCAGTACTTC.

The rearrangement uses TRBV5-4 and TRBJ1-4, with 9 bases fitting TRBD1. Germline CDR1 is SGHNT and CDR2 is YYREEE (reference sequence). This CDR3 comprises 14 residues. J gave up 7 bases and V 3 bases, and 4 bases lay outside the gene matches. In DNA, the CDR3 is TGTGCCAGCAGCTCCGGGACAGGGCCTGAAAAACTGTTTTTT. This sequence encodes CASSSGTGPEKLFF.

The chain recombines TRBV13 with TRBJ2-7; 11 positions match TRBD1. The CDR3 consists of 15 residues. The V and J ends lost 1 base and 6 bases, in that order; junction bases with no gene match: 5. CDR1 is PRHDT, CDR2 FYEKMQ, per germline (reference sequence). DNA for the CDR3: TGTGCCAGCAGCTTAGTTCCGGACAGGGGGCGCGAGCAGTACTTC. Translating it yields CASSLVPDRGREQYF.

V is TRBV6-6 and J is TRBJ2-3, with D unresolved. This CDR3 contains 16 residues. CDR1 is MNHNY, CDR2 SVGAGI, per germline (reference sequence). V lost 5 bases and J 0 bases, leaving 15 bases between the germline ends. The CDR3 coding sequence is TGTGCCAGCAGTCCGAACCTTCTCGTTAGCACAGATACGCAGTATTTT. It codes for CASSPNLLVSTDTQYF.

The CDR3 spells CASSQEQIGEQYF. DNA of the CDR3: TGTGCCAGCAGCCAAGAACAAATCGGCGAGCAGTACTTC. The chain joins TRBV4-2 to TRBJ2-7; unclear D gene. This CDR3 contains 13 residues. The germline V gene encodes CDR1 LGHNA and CDR2 YNFKEQ. V was pared by 0 bases and J by 6 bases, with 9 bases between.

This clone has only one observation. The chain carries TRBV29-1 and TRBJ2-5; the match to TRBD2 covers 7 bases. This CDR3 region has 15 residues. Trimming took 6 bases from V and 4 from J; bases not matched to a gene: 14. Germline V gives CDR1 SQVTM, CDR2 ANQGSEA. The CDR3 sequence is CSVPLVGGSSETQYF. In nucleotides, the CDR3 is TGCAGCGTCCCACTAGTGGGGGGGAGTTCAGAGACCCAGTACTTC.

This clone was recorded once. V usage is TRBV9 and J usage is TRBJ1-1; D is uncertain. Germline CDR1 is SGDLS and CDR2 is YYNGEE. Trimming cost V 4 bases and J 3 bases, with 10 bases left between them. The CDR3 is 13 amino acids. The CDR3 sequence: CASSPRGDTEAFF. The CDR3 DNA reads TGTGCCAGCAGCCCACGCGGGGACACTGAAGCTTTCTTT.

The CDR3: CASSDRRQPQHF. In nucleotides, the CDR3 is TGTGCCAGCAGTGACAGGCGACAGCCCCAGCATTTT. This chain uses TRBV6-1 with TRBJ1-5, with D unclear. CDR3 size: 12 residues. V shed 3 bases and J shed 7 bases, with 7 bases lying between them. Per germline, CDR1 MNHNS and CDR2 SASEGT.

V usage is TRBV14 and J usage is TRBJ1-1; TRBD1 might be the D (5 bases). The V gene's germline CDR1 is SGHDN and CDR2 FVKESK. Between the trimmed V and J ends, which lost 4 bases and 6 bases, there was a span of 15 bases. CDR3 length equals 14 residues. CDR3 protein: CASSLLPGGAEAFF. The CDR3 DNA is TGTGCCAGCAGCCTCCTCCCGGGGGGGGCTGAAGCTTTCTTT.

In DNA, the CDR3 is TGTGCCAGCAGCTTAAGCGCAGGGCTTTCGGATTCACCCCTCCACTTT. As protein: CASSLSAGLSDSPLHF. V usage is TRBV7-2 and J usage is TRBJ1-6, with a weak D call TRBD1 (5 bases). V was clipped by 2 bases and J by 8 bases, with 16 bases between them. The CDR3 runs 16 residues. Germline lookup yields CDR1 SGHTA and CDR2 FQGNSA. Complete variable domain (other parts from reference TRBV7-2 and TRBJ1-6): GAGVSQSPSNKVTEKGKDVELRCDPISGHTALYWYRQSLGQGLEFLIYFQGNSAPDKSGLPSDRFSAERTGGSVSTLTIQRTQQEDSAVYLCASSLSAGLSDSPLHFGNGTRLTVT.

The chain links TRBV5-4 to TRBJ2-7; TRBD1 matches at 8 bases. Trimming removed 4 bases from V and 7 bases from J; junction bases left unmatched: 7. The CDR3 is 13 amino acids. Germline V CDR1 and CDR2: SGHNT, YYREEE (reference sequence). The CDR3 region is CASSTGQGLEQYF. The CDR3 DNA is TGTGCCAGCAGCACCGGACAGGGCCTGGAGCAGTACTTC. The variable domain in full, completed from reference TRBV5-4 and TRBJ2-7, reads ETGVTQSPTHLIKTRGQQVTLRCSSQSGHNTVSWYQQALGQGPQFIFQYYREEENGRGNFPPRFSGLQFPNYSSELNVNALELDDSALYLCASSTGQGLEQYFGPGTRLTVT.

This chain links TRBV7-2 with TRBJ2-7; the match to TRBD2 covers 13 bases. Trimming cost V 7 bases and J 2 bases; bases outside gene matches: 5. CDR3 length: 15 residues. Per germline, CDR1 SGHTA and CDR2 FQGNSA. In DNA, the CDR3 is TGTGCCAGCATCGCAGGGACTAGCGGGGCCTACGAGCAGTACTTC. Translating it yields CASIAGTSGAYEQYF.

The genes are TRBV7-9 and TRBJ1-4; 10 bases are shared with TRBD1. The trim removed 4 bases at V and 4 bases at J, leaving 0 bases unmatched. The CDR3 runs 14 residues. The germline CDR1 and CDR2 sequences are SEHNR and FQNEAQ (reference sequence). CDR3 loop: CASSWTGGNEKLFF. CDR3 DNA: TGTGCCAGCAGCTGGACAGGGGGTAATGAAAAACTGTTTTTT.

The chain uses TRBV27 and TRBJ1-2, with TRBD1 matching 7 bases. The CDR3 sequence is 13 residues long. After removal of 8 bases from V and 4 bases from J, the junction contained 7 bases not matched to a gene. Looked up from germline, CDR1 is MNHEY and CDR2 is SMNVEV (reference sequence). In DNA form, the CDR3 reads TGTGCCAGCGGCCAGGGGGTGTTCTATGGCTACACCTTC. Amino acids: CASGQGVFYGYTF.

This chain links TRBV10-3 with TRBJ2-2, with 11 bases fitting TRBD2. The CDR3 extends over 17 amino acids. V shed 2 bases, J shed 0 bases, and the junction held 2 bases outside the gene matches. CDR1 and CDR2 (germline): ENHRY, SYGVKD. CDR3 amino acids: CAISENSGGANTGELFF. CDR3 sequence (DNA): TGTGCCATCAGTGAGAATAGCGGGGGGGCGAACACCGGGGAGCTGTTTTTT.